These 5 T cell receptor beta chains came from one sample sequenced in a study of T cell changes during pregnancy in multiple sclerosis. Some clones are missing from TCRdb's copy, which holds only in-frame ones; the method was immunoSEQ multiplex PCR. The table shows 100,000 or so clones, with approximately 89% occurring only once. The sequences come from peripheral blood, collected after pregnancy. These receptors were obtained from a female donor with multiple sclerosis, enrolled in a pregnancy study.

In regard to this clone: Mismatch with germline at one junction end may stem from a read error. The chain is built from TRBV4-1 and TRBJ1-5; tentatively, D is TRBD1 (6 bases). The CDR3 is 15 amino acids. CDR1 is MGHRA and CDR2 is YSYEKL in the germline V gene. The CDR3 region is CASSEDRYSNQPQHF. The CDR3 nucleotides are TGCGCCAGCAGCGAAGACAGGTATAGCAATCAGCCCCAGCATTTT.

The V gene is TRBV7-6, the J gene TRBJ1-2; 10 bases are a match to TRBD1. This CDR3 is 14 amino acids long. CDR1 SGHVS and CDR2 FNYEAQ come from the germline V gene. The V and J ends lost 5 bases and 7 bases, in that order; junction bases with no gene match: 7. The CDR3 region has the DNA TGTGCCAGCAGCCGACAGGGGGCACTGGGTGGCTACACCTTC. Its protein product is CASSRQGALGGYTF.

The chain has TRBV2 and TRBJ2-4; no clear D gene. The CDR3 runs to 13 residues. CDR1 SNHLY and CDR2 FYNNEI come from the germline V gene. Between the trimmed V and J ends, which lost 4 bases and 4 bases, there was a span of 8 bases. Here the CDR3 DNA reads TGTGCCAGCAGTGGGAGCCCGAAAAACATTCAGTACTTC. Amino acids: CASSGSPKNIQYF.

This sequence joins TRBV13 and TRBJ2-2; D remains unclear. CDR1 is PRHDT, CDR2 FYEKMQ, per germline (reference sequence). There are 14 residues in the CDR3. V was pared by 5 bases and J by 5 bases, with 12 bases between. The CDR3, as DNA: TGTGCCAGCAGCCCTAACCTGGAGACCGGGGAGCTGTTTTTT. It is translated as CASSPNLETGELFF.

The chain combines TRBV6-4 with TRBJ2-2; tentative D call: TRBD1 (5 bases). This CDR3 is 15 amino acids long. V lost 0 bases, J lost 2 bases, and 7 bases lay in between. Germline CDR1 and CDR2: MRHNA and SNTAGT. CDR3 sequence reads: CASSDSTDNTGELFF. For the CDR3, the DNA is TGTGCCAGCAGTGACTCGACAGATAACACCGGGGAGCTGTTTTTT.